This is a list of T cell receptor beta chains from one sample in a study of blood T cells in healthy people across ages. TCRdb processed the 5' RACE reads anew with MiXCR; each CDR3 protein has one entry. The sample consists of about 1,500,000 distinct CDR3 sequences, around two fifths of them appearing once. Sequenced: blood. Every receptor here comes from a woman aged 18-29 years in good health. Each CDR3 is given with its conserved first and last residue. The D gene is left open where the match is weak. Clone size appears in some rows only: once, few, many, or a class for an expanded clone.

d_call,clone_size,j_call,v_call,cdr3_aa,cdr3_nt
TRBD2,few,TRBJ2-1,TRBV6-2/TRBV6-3,CASSYSRLAGGLSYNEQFF,TGTGCCAGCAGTTACTCGAGACTAGCGGGAGGCCTCTCCTACAATGAGCAGTTCTTC
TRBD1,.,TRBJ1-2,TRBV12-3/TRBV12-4,CASSTRTGPVHGYTF,TGTGCCAGCAGTACCAGGACAGGTCCGGTCCATGGCTACACCTTC
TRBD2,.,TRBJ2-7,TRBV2,CASQTSGGPYEQYF,TGTGCCAGCCAAACTAGCGGGGGGCCCTACGAGCAGTACTTC
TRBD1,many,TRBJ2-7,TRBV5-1,CASSYSTGGYEQYF,TGCGCCAGCAGTTACTCGACAGGGGGATACGAGCAGTACTTC
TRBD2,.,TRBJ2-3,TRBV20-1,CSATWRSSGSWGGYFTQYF,TGCAGTGCCACCTGGAGGTCTAGCGGGAGTTGGGGGGGTTATTTTACGCAGTATTTT
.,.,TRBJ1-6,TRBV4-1,CASSQEVKNQDPYSPLHF,TGCGCCAGCAGCCAAGAGGTGAAAAACCAGGACCCTTATTCACCCCTCCACTTT
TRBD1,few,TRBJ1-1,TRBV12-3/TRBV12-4,CASSDDRGGVAFF,TGTGCCAGCAGTGACGACAGGGGCGGGGTAGCTTTCTTT
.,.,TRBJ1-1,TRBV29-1,CSVNRATQAEAFF,TGCAGCGTTAACAGGGCAACCCAGGCTGAAGCTTTCTTT
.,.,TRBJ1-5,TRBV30,CARSDSNQPQHF,TGTGCCAGGAGTGATAGCAATCAGCCCCAGCATTTT
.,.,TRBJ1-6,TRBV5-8,CASSLFGDTDSPLHF,TGTGCCAGCAGCTTGTTTGGGGATACGGATTCACCCCTCCACTTT
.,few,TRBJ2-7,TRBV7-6,CASSFAGADEQYF,TGTGCCAGCAGCTTTGCAGGGGCAGACGAGCAGTACTTC
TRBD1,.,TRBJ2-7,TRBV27,CASSGQGEAYEQYF,TGTGCCAGCAGCGGACAGGGTGAAGCCTACGAGCAGTACTTC
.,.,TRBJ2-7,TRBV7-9,CASSLGLVEQYF,TGTGCCAGCAGCCTCGGACTGGTCGAGCAGTACTTC
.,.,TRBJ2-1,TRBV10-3,CAIGPGRGYNEQFF,TGTGCCATCGGCCCGGGACGGGGTTACAATGAGCAGTTCTTC
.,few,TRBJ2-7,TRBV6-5,CASRLGDYEQYF,TGTGCCAGCAGACTCGGGGATTACGAGCAGTACTTC
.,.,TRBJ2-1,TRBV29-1,CSVERLTGNEQFF,TGCAGCGTTGAAAGGCTAACGGGCAATGAGCAGTTCTTC
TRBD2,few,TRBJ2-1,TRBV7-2,CASSYLFYLAGESYNEQFF,TGTGCCAGCAGCTACCTTTTCTATCTAGCGGGAGAATCCTACAATGAGCAGTTCTTC
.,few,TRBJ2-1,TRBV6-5,CASSPARGFLLNEQFF,TGTGCCAGCAGCCCGGCCAGGGGCTTCCTTCTCAATGAGCAGTTCTTC
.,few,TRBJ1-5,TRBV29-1,CSAQQGPNQPQHF,TGCAGCGCACAACAGGGTCCCAATCAGCCCCAGCATTTT
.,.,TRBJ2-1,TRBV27,CASRDWGGPNEQFF,TGTGCCAGCAGAGACTGGGGGGGGCCCAATGAGCAGTTCTTC
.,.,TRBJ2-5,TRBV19,CASKRGLGFETQYF,TGTGCCAGTAAAAGGGGCCTGGGTTTTGAGACCCAGTACTTC
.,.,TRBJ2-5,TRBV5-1,CASSPSGAHQETQYF,TGCGCCAGCAGCCCCAGTGGAGCGCACCAAGAGACCCAGTACTTC
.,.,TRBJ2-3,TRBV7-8,CASSSDRGPDTQYF,TGTGCCAGCAGCTCTGATCGGGGGCCGGATACGCAGTATTTT
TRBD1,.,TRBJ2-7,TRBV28,CASSRDRNAKQYF,TGTGCCAGCAGCCGGGACAGGAATGCGAAGCAGTACTTC
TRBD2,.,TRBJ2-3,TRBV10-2,CASSDERGGPDTQYF,TGCGCCAGCAGTGATGAGCGGGGGGGCCCAGATACGCAGTATTTT
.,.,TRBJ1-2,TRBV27,CASSLSAFRYGYTF,TGTGCCAGCAGTTTATCCGCTTTCCGATATGGCTACACCTTC
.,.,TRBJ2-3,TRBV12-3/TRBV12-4,CASSLRGFSTDTQYF,TGTGCCAGCAGTTTAAGAGGGTTTAGCACAGATACGCAGTATTTT
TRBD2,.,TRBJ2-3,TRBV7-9,CASSPTSGETSTDTQYF,TGTGCCAGCAGCCCCACTAGCGGGGAGACAAGCACAGATACGCAGTATTTT